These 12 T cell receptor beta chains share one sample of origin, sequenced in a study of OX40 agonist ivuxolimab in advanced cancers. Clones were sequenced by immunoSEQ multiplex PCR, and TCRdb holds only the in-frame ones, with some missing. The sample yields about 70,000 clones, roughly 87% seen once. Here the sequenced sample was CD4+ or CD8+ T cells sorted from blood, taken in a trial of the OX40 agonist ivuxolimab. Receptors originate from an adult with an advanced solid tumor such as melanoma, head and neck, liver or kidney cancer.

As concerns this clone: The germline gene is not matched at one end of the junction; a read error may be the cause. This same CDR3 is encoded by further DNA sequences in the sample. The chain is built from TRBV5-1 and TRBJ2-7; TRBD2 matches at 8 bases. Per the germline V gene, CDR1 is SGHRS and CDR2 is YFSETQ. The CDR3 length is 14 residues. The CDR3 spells CASSLRWGLVEQYF. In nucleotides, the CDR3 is TGCGCTAGCAGCTTGCGGTGGGGACTAGTCGAGCAGTACTTC. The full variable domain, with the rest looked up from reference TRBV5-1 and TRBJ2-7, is KAGVTQTPRYLIKTRGQQVTLSCSPISGHRSVSWYQQTPGQGLQFLFEYFSETQRNKGNFPGRFSGRQFSNSRSEMNVSTLELGDSALYLCASSLRWGLVEQYFGPGTRLTVT.

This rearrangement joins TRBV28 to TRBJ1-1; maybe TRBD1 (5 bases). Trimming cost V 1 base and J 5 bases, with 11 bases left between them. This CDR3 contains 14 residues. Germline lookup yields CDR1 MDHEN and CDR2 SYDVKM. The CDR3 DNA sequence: TGTGCCAGCAGTTTATCAGCGGGACGAACTGAAGCTTTCTTT. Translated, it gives CASSLSAGRTEAFF.

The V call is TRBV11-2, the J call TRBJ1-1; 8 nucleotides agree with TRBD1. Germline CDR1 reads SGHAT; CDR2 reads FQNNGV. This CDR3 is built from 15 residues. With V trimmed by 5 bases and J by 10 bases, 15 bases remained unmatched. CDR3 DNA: TGTGCCAGCAGCCTCAACCAGCGACAGGGGATGCCAGCTTTCTTT. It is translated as CASSLNQRQGMPAFF.

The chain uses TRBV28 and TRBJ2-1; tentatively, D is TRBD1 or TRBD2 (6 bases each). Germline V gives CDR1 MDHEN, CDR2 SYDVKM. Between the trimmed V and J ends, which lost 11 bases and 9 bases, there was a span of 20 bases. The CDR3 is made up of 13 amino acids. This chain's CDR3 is CAQARRGGTEQFF. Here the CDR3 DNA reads TGTGCCCAAGCCCGAAGAGGGGGGACTGAGCAGTTCTTC.

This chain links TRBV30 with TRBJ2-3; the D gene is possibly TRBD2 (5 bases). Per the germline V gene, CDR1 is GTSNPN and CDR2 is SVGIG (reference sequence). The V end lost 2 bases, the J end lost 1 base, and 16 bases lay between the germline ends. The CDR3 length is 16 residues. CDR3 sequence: CAWSIGISGGTDTQYF. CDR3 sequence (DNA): TGTGCCTGGAGTATAGGTATCAGCGGAGGCACAGATACGCAGTATTTT.

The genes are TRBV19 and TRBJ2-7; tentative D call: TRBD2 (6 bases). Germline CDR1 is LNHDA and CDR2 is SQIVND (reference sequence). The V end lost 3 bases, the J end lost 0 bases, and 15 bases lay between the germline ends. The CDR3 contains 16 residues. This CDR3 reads CASSIGGAGISYEQYF. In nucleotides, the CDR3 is TGTGCCAGTAGTATCGGCGGGGCGGGGATCTCCTACGAGCAGTACTTC.

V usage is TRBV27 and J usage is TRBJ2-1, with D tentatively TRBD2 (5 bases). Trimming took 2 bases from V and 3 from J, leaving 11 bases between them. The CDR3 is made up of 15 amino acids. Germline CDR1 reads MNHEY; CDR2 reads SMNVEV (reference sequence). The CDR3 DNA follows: TGTGCCAGCAGTTTAAGGCCCGGAGGCTACAATGAGCAGTTCTTC. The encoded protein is CASSLRPGGYNEQFF.

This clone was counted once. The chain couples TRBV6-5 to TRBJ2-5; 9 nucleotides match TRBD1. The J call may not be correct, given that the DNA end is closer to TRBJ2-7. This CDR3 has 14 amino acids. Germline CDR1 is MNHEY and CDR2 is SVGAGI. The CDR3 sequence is CASSYTNRGREQYF. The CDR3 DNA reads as TGTGCCAGCAGTTACACGAACAGGGGGCGCGAGCAGTACTTC.

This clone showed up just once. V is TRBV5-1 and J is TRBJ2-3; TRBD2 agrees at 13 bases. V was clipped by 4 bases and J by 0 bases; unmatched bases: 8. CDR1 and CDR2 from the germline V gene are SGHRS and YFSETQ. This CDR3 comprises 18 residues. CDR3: CASSPGLAGDLSTDTQYF. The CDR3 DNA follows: TGCGCCAGCAGCCCCGGACTAGCGGGGGACCTTAGCACAGATACGCAGTATTTT.

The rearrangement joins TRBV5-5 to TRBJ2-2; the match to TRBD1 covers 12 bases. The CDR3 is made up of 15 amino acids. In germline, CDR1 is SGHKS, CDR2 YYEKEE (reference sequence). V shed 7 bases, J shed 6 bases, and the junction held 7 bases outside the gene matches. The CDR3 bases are TGTGCCAGCGCCATGGGGACAGGGGGCCCCGGGGAGCTGTTTTTT. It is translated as CASAMGTGGPGELFF.

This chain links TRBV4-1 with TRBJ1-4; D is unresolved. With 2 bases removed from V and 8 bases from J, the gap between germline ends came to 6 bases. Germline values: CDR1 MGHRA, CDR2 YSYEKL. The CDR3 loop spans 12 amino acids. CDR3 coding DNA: TGCGCCAGCAGCCAACAGGAGGAAAAACTGTTTTTT. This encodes CASSQQEEKLFF.

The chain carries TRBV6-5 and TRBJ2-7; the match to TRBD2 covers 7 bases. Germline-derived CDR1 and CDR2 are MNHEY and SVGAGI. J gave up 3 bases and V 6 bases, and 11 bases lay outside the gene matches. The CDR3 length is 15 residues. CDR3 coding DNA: TGTGCCAGCAGACTCTCCTCCAGCGGGAACTACGAGCAGTACTTC. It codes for CASRLSSSGNYEQYF.